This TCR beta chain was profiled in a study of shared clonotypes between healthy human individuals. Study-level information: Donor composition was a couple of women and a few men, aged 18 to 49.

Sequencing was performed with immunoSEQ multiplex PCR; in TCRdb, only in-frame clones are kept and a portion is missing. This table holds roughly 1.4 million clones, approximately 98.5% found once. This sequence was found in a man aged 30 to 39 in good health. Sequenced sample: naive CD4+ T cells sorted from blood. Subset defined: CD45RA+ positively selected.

CDR3 sequence reads: CASSLFGLEGQYF. The CDR3 DNA reads TGTGCCAGCAGCTTATTTGGCTTGGAGGGGCAGTACTTC. This sequence joins TRBV11-2 and TRBJ2-7; perhaps TRBD2 as D (6 bases). The CDR3 totals 13 residues. Per germline, CDR1 SGHAT and CDR2 FQNNGV. V was shortened by 2 bases and J by 9 bases, with 14 bases between the two germline ends.